The 23 T cell receptor beta chains below all came from one sample that was sequenced in a study of blood T cell repertoires in COVID-19 (TCRdb year 2020). The method was the immunoSEQ multiplex PCR assay. Sourced from immuneACCESS, this table was stored by TCRdb with only in-frame sequences that have V and J called. A share of the clones is absent; for the studies checked, an unresolved V gene accounts for under half, and the remainder has no known explanation. The sample table records 250,000 or so clones; roughly 80% of these occur just once. The top ten clonotypes cover approximately 6.3% of the sample. Sequences were obtained from peripheral blood. Source of these receptors: a woman aged 55-75 years with active or convalescent COVID-19.

Comment on this clone: At the DNA level, this CDR3 is encoded by other sequences in the same sample as well. J is TRBJ2-1 and V is TRBV3-1 (or the pseudogene TRBV3-2); TRBD2 matches 14 bases. Germline CDR1 reads LGHDT; CDR2 reads YNNKEL (reference sequence). Trimming removed 5 bases from V and 10 bases from J; junction bases left unmatched: 7. This CDR3 comprises 15 residues. The CDR3 DNA is TGTGCCAGCAGCAGGCGACTAGCGGGGGGGGGAGAGCAGTTCTTC. It yields the protein CASSRRLAGGGEQFF.

V usage is TRBV7-9 and J usage is TRBJ1-1; D gene unclear. The V and J ends lost 1 base and 1 base respectively, with 7 bases between them. This CDR3 contains 14 residues. The V gene's germline CDR1 is SEHNR and CDR2 FQNEAQ (reference sequence). The CDR3 is CASSLGQENTEAFF. The CDR3 DNA follows: TGTGCCAGCAGCTTAGGACAAGAGAACACTGAAGCTTTCTTT.

The chain links TRBV10-3 to TRBJ1-6, with TRBD1 matching 7 bases. This CDR3 is 18 amino acids long. The germline gives CDR1 ENHRY, CDR2 SYGVKD. Trimming cost V 3 bases and J 8 bases; bases outside gene matches: 16. Here the CDR3 DNA reads TGTGCCATCAGTGATAGAAACGGGACAGCCCTGGTTTATTCACCCCTCCACTTT. Protein sequence: CAISDRNGTALVYSPLHF.

J is TRBJ2-1 and V is TRBV5-1, with 7 nucleotides matching TRBD1. Germline loops: CDR1 SGHRS, CDR2 YFSETQ. The J segment lost 0 bases and the V segment lost 0 bases, leaving 3 bases of the junction unmatched. The CDR3 is 16 amino acids. CDR3 in DNA: TGCGCCAGCAGCTTGGCCGGGGACAGCTCCTACAATGAGCAGTTCTTC. Its translation is CASSLAGDSSYNEQFF.

The rearrangement joins TRBV14 to TRBJ2-4; 8 nucleotides match TRBD2. V lost 3 bases to trimming and J lost 1 base; unmatched junction nucleotides: 5. Germline values: CDR1 SGHDN, CDR2 FVKESK. This CDR3 spans 16 amino acids. CDR3 nucleotide sequence: TGTGCCAGCAGCCAGGGGACTAGATCCGCCAAAAACATTCAGTACTTC. It yields the protein CASSQGTRSAKNIQYF.

Only a few counts were recorded for this clone. The V gene is TRBV6-1, the J gene TRBJ2-7; tentative D call: TRBD1 (5 bases). V was trimmed by 2 bases and J by 4 bases, leaving 12 bases between them. This CDR3 contains 14 residues. Germline CDR1 MNHNS, CDR2 SASEGT. CDR3 DNA sequence: TGTGCCAGCAGTGAAAGGGGTAGCTCTTACGAGCAGTACGTC. This translates into CASSERGSSYEQYV.

The CDR3 coding sequence is TGTGCCACCAGCAGACCGGCGGGGCCGGGCGGAGAAAAACTGTTTTTT. As protein: CATSRPAGPGGEKLFF. J is TRBJ1-4 and V is TRBV15, with a tentative D call TRBD1 (5 bases). Germline CDR1 is LNHNV and CDR2 is YYDKDF (reference sequence). This CDR3 contains 16 residues. The ends were cut back, 2 bases at V and 8 bases at J, with 18 bases in the middle.

The V call is TRBV9, the J call TRBJ2-7; tentative D call: TRBD1 (6 bases). Germline assignment: CDR1 SGDLS and CDR2 YYNGEE. The length of the CDR3 is 15 residues. V lost 2 bases and J lost 6, with 18 bases in between. Here the CDR3 reads CASSVEGDPIGEQYF. CDR3 sequence (DNA): TGTGCCAGCAGCGTCGAGGGGGACCCAATTGGCGAGCAGTACTTC.

This sequence joins TRBV6-4 and TRBJ2-5; TRBD1 might be the D (6 bases). Trimming took 7 bases from V and 0 from J, leaving 18 bases between them. Per germline, CDR1 MRHNA and CDR2 SNTAGT. The CDR3 covers 16 residues. The CDR3 DNA sequence: TGTGCCAGCACCCTCCCGGGACACCGGTACCAAGAGACCCAGTACTTC. This codes for CASTLPGHRYQETQYF.

The chain carries TRBV10-2 and TRBJ2-1; 14 bases fit TRBD2. The CDR3 contains 15 residues. Germline V gives CDR1 WSHSY, CDR2 SAAADI. With 8 bases clipped from V and 12 bases from J, the junction kept 12 bases outside the gene matches. The CDR3 is CASSNGLAGGVGQFF. CDR3 nucleotide sequence: TGCGCCAGCTCCAATGGACTAGCGGGAGGAGTGGGGCAGTTCTTC.

V usage is TRBV6-4 and J usage is TRBJ2-2; weak D call: TRBD1 (6 bases). Looked up from germline, CDR1 is MRHNA and CDR2 is SNTAGT. V was trimmed by 6 bases and J by 5 bases, leaving 10 bases between them. The CDR3 sequence is 13 residues long. In DNA form, the CDR3 reads TGTGCCAGCAGAGTTACAGGGACCGGGGAGCTGTTTTTT. It yields the protein CASRVTGTGELFF.

V and J are TRBV2 and TRBJ2-2; D perhaps matches TRBD1 (6 bases). The ends were cut back, 8 bases at V and 3 bases at J, with 16 bases in the middle. The CDR3 loop spans 15 amino acids. Per germline, CDR1 SNHLY and CDR2 FYNNEI. In DNA, the CDR3 is TGTGCCAGCCGAACACAGGCAGGGGACACCGGGGAGCTGTTTTTT. Its translation: CASRTQAGDTGELFF.

V and J are TRBV19 and TRBJ1-5, with TRBD1 matching 10 bases. Germline assignment: CDR1 LNHDA and CDR2 SQIVND (reference sequence). The CDR3 extends over 17 amino acids. J was trimmed by 9 bases and V by 2 bases; bases with no gene match: 13. CDR3 amino acids: CASSIPWTGGRGGPQHF. DNA for the CDR3: TGTGCCAGTAGTATACCCTGGACAGGGGGACGAGGTGGGCCCCAGCATTTT.

This chain links TRBV3-1 (or the pseudogene TRBV3-2) with TRBJ1-1; possible D gene TRBD1, 6 bases. The CDR3 length is 14 residues. The V gene's germline CDR1 is LGHDT and CDR2 YNNKEL (reference sequence). Trimming pared 0 bases from V and 2 bases from J, leaving 7 bases between. DNA for the CDR3: TGTGCCAGCAGCCAAGAGGACAGAAACACTGAAGCTTTCTTT. Protein sequence: CASSQEDRNTEAFF.

V usage is TRBV11-3 and J usage is TRBJ2-3; unclear D gene. Trimming stripped 0 bases from V and 0 bases from J, with 10 bases between. The germline V gene has CDR1 SGHNT and CDR2 YENEEA. The CDR3 extends over 16 amino acids. This CDR3 reads CASSLDGVTSTDTQYF. The CDR3 DNA reads TGTGCCAGCAGCTTAGATGGAGTAACTAGCACAGATACGCAGTATTTT.

The genes are TRBV14 and TRBJ2-5; D may be TRBD1 (6 bases). The V end was cut by 1 base, the J end by 4 bases, with 10 bases between. Germline V gene lookup returns CDR1 SGHDN and CDR2 FVKESK. There are 14 residues in the CDR3. The CDR3 nucleotides are TGTGCCAGCAGCCAAGTAACAGGGCGAGAGACCCAGTACTTC. Its translation: CASSQVTGRETQYF. Combining the CDR3 with reference TRBV14 and TRBJ2-5 gives the whole variable domain EAGVTQFPSHSVIEKGQTVTLRCDPISGHDNLYWYRRVMGKEIKFLLHFVKESKQDESGMPNNRFLAERTGGTYSTLKVQPAELEDSGVYFCASSQVTGRETQYFGPGTRLLVL.

This clone showed up just once. The chain joins TRBV30 to TRBJ2-7, with 9 nucleotides matching TRBD2. CDR3 length equals 18 residues. Losses at the gene ends were 3 bases for V and 2 bases for J; bases not matched to a gene: 17. Germline lookup yields CDR1 GTSNPN and CDR2 SVGIG (reference sequence). The CDR3 DNA is TGTGCCTGGAGGGGAAACGTCGCCGGGACTAGCTTTACCTACGAGCAGTACTTC. Translated, it gives CAWRGNVAGTSFTYEQYF.

This clone was counted between two and nine times. This chain connects TRBV14 to TRBJ2-2; 8 nucleotides line up with TRBD1. This CDR3 has 15 amino acids. The trim removed 1 base at V and 6 bases at J, leaving 4 bases unmatched. CDR1 is SGHDN, CDR2 FVKESK, per germline. CDR3 in amino acids: CASSQGTGFSGELFF. Here the CDR3 DNA reads TGTGCCAGCAGCCAAGGGACAGGGTTTTCCGGGGAGCTGTTTTTT.

The V call is TRBV6-5, the J call TRBJ2-7; 10 bases are a match to TRBD1. The germline gives CDR1 MNHEY, CDR2 SVGAGI. There are 12 residues in the CDR3. V was pared by 8 bases and J by 6 bases, with 4 bases of the junction left unmatched. CDR3 sequence: CASRTGGGEQYV. CDR3 DNA sequence: TGTGCCAGCCGGACAGGGGGTGGCGAGCAGTACGTC.

This clone was found once. The chain recombines TRBV10-3 with TRBJ1-4; 7 bases fit TRBD1. Germline-derived CDR1 and CDR2 are ENHRY and SYGVKD. V lost 4 bases to trimming and J lost 8 bases; unmatched junction nucleotides: 4. The CDR3 runs 13 residues. In DNA, the CDR3 is TGTGCCATCAGTGTGGCAGGGGGGGAAAAACTGTTTTTT. It encodes CAISVAGGEKLFF.

CDR3 DNA: TGTGCCAGCAGCGGGGTCAGCCAGAATCAGCCCCAGCATTTT. Translating gives CASSGVSQNQPQHF. The rearrangement links TRBV6-5 to TRBJ1-5; D remains ambiguous. The germline CDR1 and CDR2 sequences are MNHEY and SVGAGI. The CDR3 totals 14 residues. The V end was cut by 6 bases, the J end by 4 bases, with 13 bases between.

J is TRBJ2-2 and V is TRBV3-1 (or the pseudogene TRBV3-2); 14 bases are a match to TRBD2. Germline V gene lookup returns CDR1 LGHDT and CDR2 YNNKEL (reference sequence). This CDR3 comprises 17 residues. J gave up 5 bases and V 4 bases, and 6 bases lay outside the gene matches. CDR3 region: CASSPTGTSGGTGELFF. The CDR3 DNA follows: TGTGCCAGCAGCCCAACCGGGACTAGCGGGGGTACCGGGGAGCTGTTTTTT.

This clone was observed a handful of times. The rearrangement uses TRBV27 and TRBJ2-3; TRBD2 matches 12 bases. Germline lookup yields CDR1 MNHEY and CDR2 SMNVEV (reference sequence). The ends lost 6 bases at V and 3 bases at J; junction bases unmatched: 4. The CDR3 contains 15 residues. The CDR3, as DNA: TGTGCCAGCAGCCCTGGACTAGCGGGAACAGATACGCAGTATTTT. It encodes CASSPGLAGTDTQYF.